The next 8 T cell receptor beta chains were all read from a single sample in a study of T-cell memory formation after mild COVID-19. MiXCR was run by TCRdb on the 5' RACE reads, yielding one entry per CDR3 protein. The sample carries more than 250,000 distinct CDR3 sequences, 16% recorded once. Sequenced: PBMCs or a T cell subset sorted from them (not recorded which). Every receptor here comes from a man aged 18 to 35 who had mild COVID-19 (a few samples of this study predate the infection). Cell type and time point are not known.

The chain's CDR3 is CASSFSGASTDTQYF. In DNA form, the CDR3 reads TGTGCCAGCAGCTTTAGCGGGGCTAGCACAGATACGCAGTATTTT. The genes are TRBV7-3 and TRBJ2-3; 8 bases match TRBD2. CDR1 is SGHTA and CDR2 is FQGTGA in the germline V gene. Trimming removed 3 bases from V and 0 bases from J; junction bases left unmatched: 2. CDR3 length: 15 residues.

In its sample, this clonotype was seen a few times. The chain recombines TRBV6-5 with TRBJ2-3, with a weak D call TRBD1 (6 bases). V was trimmed by 4 bases and J by 3 bases, leaving 8 bases between them. CDR1 is MNHEY and CDR2 is SVGAGI in the germline V gene. This CDR3 region has 13 residues. In nucleotides, the CDR3 is TGTGCCAGCAGTTCAGGGGATACAGATACGCAGTATTTT. Its translation: CASSSGDTDTQYF.

The rearrangement joins TRBV6-5 to TRBJ1-4; TRBD1 might be the D (6 bases). The CDR3 has 15 residues. Germline lookup yields CDR1 MNHEY and CDR2 SVGAGI. Trimming pared 0 bases from V and 8 bases from J, leaving 13 bases between. The CDR3, as DNA: TGTGCCAGCAGTTACTCGGGACATAAGGGCGAAAAACTGTTTTTT. Translation: CASSYSGHKGEKLFF.

This chain links TRBV12-3 or TRBV12-4 with TRBJ1-2; D is unresolved. V was clipped by 5 bases and J by 2 bases, with 9 bases between them. CDR3 length: 13 residues. CDR3 DNA: TGTGCCAGCAGTGAAACTAGAAACTATGGCTACACCTTC. It is translated as CASSETRNYGYTF.

The chain carries TRBV24-1 and TRBJ2-2; D ambiguous. From germline, CDR1 is KGHDR and CDR2 SFDVKD. Trimming cost V 3 bases and J 4 bases, with 8 bases left between them. CDR3 length: 14 amino acids. CDR3 loop: CATSDGRSTGELFF. The CDR3 DNA reads TGTGCCACCAGTGATGGCCGGTCCACCGGGGAGCTGTTTTTT.

This clonotype was observed a handful of times. The gene calls are TRBV15 and TRBJ1-5; D is uncertain. Trimming removed 0 bases from V and 3 bases from J, with 9 bases in between. The germline V gene encodes CDR1 LNHNV and CDR2 YYDKDF (reference sequence). This CDR3 contains 15 residues. The CDR3 region has the DNA TGTGCCACCAGCAGAGACACCGGACCCAATCAGCCCCAGCATTTT. Protein: CATSRDTGPNQPQHF.

V gene TRBV6-2 or TRBV6-3 combines with J gene TRBJ1-2, with a weak D call TRBD1 (5 bases). The germline gives CDR1 MNHEY, CDR2 SVGEGT. CDR3 length equals 18 residues. V was clipped by 5 bases and J by 2 bases, with 24 bases between them. The CDR3 loop is CASSRSRASIGGNYGYTF. The CDR3 nucleotides read TGTGCCAGCAGTCGCTCCAGGGCGTCGATCGGGGGGAACTATGGCTACACCTTC.

This clonotype was picked up a small number of times. The chain couples TRBV11-2 to TRBJ2-1, with TRBD2 matching over 9 bases. This CDR3 contains 15 residues. Germline CDR1 SGHAT, CDR2 FQNNGV. J gave up 5 bases and V 5 bases, and 7 bases lay outside the gene matches. Here the CDR3 DNA reads TGTGCCAGCAGCCCAGGGACTAGCATTCACAATGAGCAGTTCTTC. As protein: CASSPGTSIHNEQFF.